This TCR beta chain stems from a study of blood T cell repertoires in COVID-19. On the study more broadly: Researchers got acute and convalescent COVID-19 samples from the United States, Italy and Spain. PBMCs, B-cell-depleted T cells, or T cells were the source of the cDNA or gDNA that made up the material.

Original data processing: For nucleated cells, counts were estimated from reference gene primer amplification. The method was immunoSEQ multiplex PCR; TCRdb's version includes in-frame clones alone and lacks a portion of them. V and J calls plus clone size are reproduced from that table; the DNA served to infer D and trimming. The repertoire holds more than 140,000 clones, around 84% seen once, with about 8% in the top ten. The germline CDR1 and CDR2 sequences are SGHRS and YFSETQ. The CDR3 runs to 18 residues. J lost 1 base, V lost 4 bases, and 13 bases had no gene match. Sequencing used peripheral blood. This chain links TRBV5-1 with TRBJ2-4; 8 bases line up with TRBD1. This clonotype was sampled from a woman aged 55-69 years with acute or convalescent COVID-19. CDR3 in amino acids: CASSGRTGKNAAKNIQYF. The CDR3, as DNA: TGCGCCAGCAGCGGACGGACAGGGAAGAATGCGGCCAAAAACATTCAGTACTTC.